The T cell receptor beta chain described here comes from a study of blood T cell repertoires in COVID-19. In germline, CDR1 is MGHDK, CDR2 SYGVNS. V dropped 5 bases and J dropped 4; count of bases not matched to a gene: 8. This CDR3 is 15 amino acids long. Authors' methods: Reference gene primer amplification yielded estimated nucleated cell counts. This table comes from immunoSEQ multiplex PCR, and its TCRdb copy is limited to in-frame clones, with some not included. Clone size and the V and J calls come from that table; the DNA yielded D and trimming. The sample has more than 65,000 clones; under 95% are singletons.

V is TRBV25-1 and J is TRBJ2-5; 9 bases align to TRBD1. Sequencing was carried out using peripheral blood. This TCR derives from a human donor in a cohort sampled during active COVID-19. The DNA of the CDR3 is TGTGCCAGCAGTACCCGGACAGGGGTTCCAGAGACCCAGTACTTC. As protein: CASSTRTGVPETQYF.